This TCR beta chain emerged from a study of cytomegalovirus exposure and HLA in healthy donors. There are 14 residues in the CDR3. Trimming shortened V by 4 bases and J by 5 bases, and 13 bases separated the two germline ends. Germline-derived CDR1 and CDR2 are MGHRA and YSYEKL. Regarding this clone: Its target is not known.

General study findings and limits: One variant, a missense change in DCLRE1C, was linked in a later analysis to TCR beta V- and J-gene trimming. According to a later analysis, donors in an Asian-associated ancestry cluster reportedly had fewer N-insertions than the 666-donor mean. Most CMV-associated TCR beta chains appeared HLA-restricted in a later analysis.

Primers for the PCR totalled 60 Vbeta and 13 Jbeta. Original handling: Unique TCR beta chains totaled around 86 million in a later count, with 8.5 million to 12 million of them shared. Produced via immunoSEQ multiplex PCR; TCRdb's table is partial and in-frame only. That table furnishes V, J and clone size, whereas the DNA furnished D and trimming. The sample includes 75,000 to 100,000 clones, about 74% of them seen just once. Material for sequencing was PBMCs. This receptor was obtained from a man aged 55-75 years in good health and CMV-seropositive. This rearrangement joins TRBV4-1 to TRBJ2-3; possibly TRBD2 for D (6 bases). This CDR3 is CASSPQPGGDTQYF. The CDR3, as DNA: TGCGCCAGCAGCCCACAACCCGGGGGAGATACGCAGTATTTT.